This TCR beta chain was documented in a study of cytomegalovirus exposure and HLA in healthy donors. General observations from the study: Cytomegalovirus status, reportedly, was diagnosed with high specificity and sensitivity by the classifier. According to a subsequent analysis, TCR clusters from the first cohort were inclined to appear together in the 110 or so validation repertoires. TCR sequences were mostly rare, though some public TCRs occurred in many donors.

The donors were part of the roughly 130-subject validation cohort, which stood apart from the roughly 700-subject first cohort. Profiled with immunoSEQ multiplex PCR; TCRdb holds only in-frame clones, not every one. This sample carries approximately 53,000 clones, about 91% of them seen once, and the ten largest clones take more than 1.4%. V lost 3 bases and J 7 bases, leaving 12 bases between the germline ends. In germline, CDR1 is SGHNT, CDR2 YENEEA. The CDR3 contains 14 residues. For this clone: Its matching antigen is unknown.

This sequence joins TRBV11-3 and TRBJ2-2; D is perhaps TRBD2 (6 bases). The receptor comes from a man aged 18-30 years in good health and CMV-seronegative. Sequenced sample: PBMCs. The CDR3 nucleotides are TGTGCCAGCAGCTTCGGGGGAGTGGGCGGGGAGCTGTTTTTT. Translation gives CASSFGGVGGELFF.